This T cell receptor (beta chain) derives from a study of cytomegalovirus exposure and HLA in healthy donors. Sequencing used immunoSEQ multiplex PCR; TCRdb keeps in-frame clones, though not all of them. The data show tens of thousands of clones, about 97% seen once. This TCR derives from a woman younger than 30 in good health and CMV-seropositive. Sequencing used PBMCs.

Written as DNA, the CDR3 is TGTGCCAGTAGTATTGAGGACAGGGGCACCGGGGAGCTGTTTTTT. It encodes CASSIEDRGTGELFF. V usage is TRBV19 and J usage is TRBJ2-2, with 9 bases matching TRBD1. CDR1 and CDR2 (germline): LNHDA, SQIVND (reference sequence). With V trimmed by 3 bases and J by 4 bases, 3 bases remained unmatched. This CDR3 has 15 residues. Full variable domain (rest looked up from reference TRBV19 and TRBJ2-2): DGGITQSPKYLFRKEGQNVTLSCEQNLNHDAMYWYRQDPGQGLRLIYYSQIVNDFQKGDIAEGYSVSREKKESFPLTVTSAQKNPTAFYLCASSIEDRGTGELFFGEGSRLTVL.